The following is a T cell receptor beta chain sequence with its context. The antigen it recognizes is unknown. This sequence may be a read error, since a much larger clone differs from it by one base. The data originate from a study of molecular identifiers for immune sequencing clone quantification (dated by TCRdb to the late 2010s). For the wider study: For a replicate experiment, the RNA from either about 20,000 or 100,000 naive CD8 T cells was divided into five aliquots, and four of those aliquots went on to sequencing. CD8 T cells were used in a methods study to benchmark molecular-identifier clustering-based TCR repertoire sequencing (MIDCIRS) and TCR RNA copy counting.

Results and caveats for the whole study, not just this receptor: Spiked-in Jurkat TCR RNA equivalent to a single cell was reported to be detectable even among 980,000 or so naive CD8 T cells. When barcode sub-clustering was omitted, TCR diversity was inflated by chimeric consensus sequences, with chimeras reaching as high as 47%. In CMV-specific effector cells, clones with more than 20 RNA copies accounted for over 97% of molecules, whereas in naive cells such clones accounted for under 1%. Modeling indicated about three TCR RNA copies recovered per cell, compared with roughly 10 by digital PCR, which implies a capture efficiency of approximately 30%. Highly expanded clone sizes could be underestimated because identical TCR molecules may share a barcode. The naive libraries included spiked-in Jurkat TCR RNA (roughly nine copies' worth), and this RNA is not part of the donor repertoire.

Naive CD8 T cell libraries were made from roughly 21,000 to 960,000 sorted cells using 10%, 30% or 50% of purified RNA. Naive CD8 T cells, defined as CD8+CD4-CCR7+CD45RA+, were FACS-sorted into RLT Plus buffer on a BD FACSAria II. Detection sensitivity was tested by spiking Jurkat RNA equal to roughly 9 TCR copies' worth into samples containing roughly 17,000-1,100,000 naive CD8 T cells. Enrichment of CD8 T cells was performed with RosetteSep CD8+ T Cell Enrichment Cocktail and Ficoll-Paque, after which ACK red cell lysis was carried out. The protocol used for the library was PCR. TCRdb shows the sequencer as Illumina HiSeq 4000. Preparation of bulk TCR libraries followed a previously described approach, with the TCR primers listed in Table S5. Total RNA was purified with the Qiagen AllPrep DNA/RNA kit. Before analysis, reads from multiple sequencing runs of the same library were pooled. Processing in the source paper ran as follows. Reads were retained only if the reads had an exact TCR constant sequence, and the retained reads were trimmed to 150 nt and grouped according to their 12-nt molecular barcodes. Within each barcode group, reads were sub-clustered at a 15% Levenshtein threshold, and quality-weighted consensus sequences were built per RNA molecule. Non-functional sequences were filtered out, along with any lower-count sequence sitting one edit away from another sequence. On the basis of fitting two negative binomial distributions, barcode sub-clusters with fewer than 20% of the maximum read count were discarded. Through fastp at Q25 and MiXCR, TCRdb rebuilt clones from the public reads, retaining in-frame beta chains. Rows are combined by CDR3 protein, so each entry shows the most common genes and DNA. The V and J calls were not made by the authors but by TCRdb's processing. The table for this sample lists 6,000 or so distinct CDR3 sequences; roughly 15% of them were counted only once. The leading ten clones occupy about 2.1% of the sample.

The CDR3 holds 18 amino acids from the cysteine to the phenylalanine. CDR3 DNA is the only sequence kept; it has 54 bases, read in frame from the first base. V ends up 5 bases short and J 4 bases short, with an unmatched junction base count of 15. CDR1 and CDR2 are drawn from the germline V gene: SGHVS, FQNEAQ. Rearrangement joined TRBV7-8 to TRBJ2-2, with TRBD2 matching 8 junction bases. Sequenced input: naive CD8+ T cells from blood, with Jurkat cell RNA spiked in. Read against the paper, the sample's cell subset or site label means: FACS-sorted CD8+CD4-CCR7+CD45RA+ naive T cells. The sequence derives from a human donor in good health. Some libraries in this study had Jurkat cell RNA spiked in. The sequenced DNA: TGTGCCAGCAGCCTAAGGGCGGCCGGGACTAGGGGCACCGGGGAGCTGTTTTTT. Its protein is CASSLRAAGTRGTGELFF.